This T cell receptor (beta chain) stems from a study of cytomegalovirus exposure and HLA in healthy donors. Note on this clone: Its antigen remains unknown.

V was pared by 3 bases and J by 5 bases, with 9 bases of the junction left unmatched. This CDR3 region has 15 residues. Germline V gene lookup returns CDR1 MNHNS and CDR2 SASEGT. Study-wide points: Differences between HLA loci emerged in a later analysis of TCR association rates, with DRB1 most and HLA-C fewest. The majority of TCR sequences were rare, yet some public TCRs appeared in many donors. What a later analysis reportedly showed was that an Asian-associated ancestry cluster had fewer N-insertions than the approximately 670-donor mean.

The study ran its PCR with 60 Vbeta and 13 Jbeta primers. Here immunoSEQ multiplex PCR was the method, and the copy in TCRdb shows in-frame clones only, minus some. The sample has around 180,000 clones, about 80% seen once; the top ten hold less than 0.65%. When sampled, the donors appeared nominally healthy, though they likely had unrecorded immune exposures. The sequencing input was PBMCs. The origin of this receptor is a woman in her 50s in good health and CMV-seronegative. The gene calls are TRBV6-1 and TRBJ2-5; 7 bases fit TRBD2. The CDR3 loop reads CASSDVGGPSETQYF. The CDR3 region has the DNA TGTGCCAGCAGTGACGTGGGAGGGCCGTCGGAGACCCAGTACTTC.